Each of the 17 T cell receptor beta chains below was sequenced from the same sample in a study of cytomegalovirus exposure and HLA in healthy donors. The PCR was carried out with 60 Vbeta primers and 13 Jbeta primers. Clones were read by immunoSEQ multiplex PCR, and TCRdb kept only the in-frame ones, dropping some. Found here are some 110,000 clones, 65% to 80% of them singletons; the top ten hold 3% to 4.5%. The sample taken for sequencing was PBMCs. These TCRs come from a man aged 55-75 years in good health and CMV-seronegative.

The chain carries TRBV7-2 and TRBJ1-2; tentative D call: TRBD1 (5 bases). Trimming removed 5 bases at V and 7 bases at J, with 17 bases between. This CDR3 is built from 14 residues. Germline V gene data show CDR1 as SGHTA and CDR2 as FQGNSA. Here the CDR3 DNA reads TGTGCCAGCAGCCCTGGGGGGAGGGGTGGTGGCTACACCTTC. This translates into CASSPGGRGGGYTF.

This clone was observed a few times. The CDR3: CASLYEGRGRTEAFF. The CDR3 coding sequence is TGTGCCAGCCTTTACGAGGGGAGGGGGAGGACTGAAGCTTTCTTT. This chain uses TRBV6-5 with TRBJ1-1; D may be TRBD1 (6 bases). The length of the CDR3 is 15 residues. The germline V and J ends were trimmed by 8 bases and 5 bases, with 21 bases remaining between them. Per germline, CDR1 MNHEY and CDR2 SVGAGI.

CDR3 residues: CASSQEGKGTVNEQYF. CDR3 nucleotide sequence: TGCGCCAGCAGCCAAGAGGGGAAAGGGACAGTGAACGAGCAGTACTTC. The gene calls are TRBV4-3 and TRBJ2-7; 7 bases fit TRBD1. The germline V gene encodes CDR1 LGHNA and CDR2 YSLEER. The V gene end was trimmed by 0 bases and the J gene end by 5 bases; junction bases not matched to a gene: 10. This CDR3 is 16 amino acids long.

The CDR3 DNA reads TGTGCCAGTAGTAAGCGACTAGCGGGGGGGACAGATACGCAGTATTTT. Protein product: CASSKRLAGGTDTQYF. The rearrangement joins TRBV19 to TRBJ2-3, with 14 bases identical to TRBD2. Germline V CDR1 and CDR2: LNHDA, SQIVND (reference sequence). This CDR3 contains 16 residues. The V segment lost 4 bases and the J segment 3 bases; nucleotides outside the gene matches: 3. Combining the CDR3 with reference TRBV19 and TRBJ2-3 gives the whole variable domain DGGITQSPKYLFRKEGQNVTLSCEQNLNHDAMYWYRQDPGQGLRLIYYSQIVNDFQKGDIAEGYSVSREKKESFPLTVTSAQKNPTAFYLCASSKRLAGGTDTQYFGPGTRLTVL.

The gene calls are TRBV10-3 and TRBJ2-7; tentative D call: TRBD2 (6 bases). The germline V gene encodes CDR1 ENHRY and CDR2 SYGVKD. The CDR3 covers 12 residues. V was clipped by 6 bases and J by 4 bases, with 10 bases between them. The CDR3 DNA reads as TGTGCCATCAGCGCGGGGACTTACGAGCAGTACGTC. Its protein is CAISAGTYEQYV.

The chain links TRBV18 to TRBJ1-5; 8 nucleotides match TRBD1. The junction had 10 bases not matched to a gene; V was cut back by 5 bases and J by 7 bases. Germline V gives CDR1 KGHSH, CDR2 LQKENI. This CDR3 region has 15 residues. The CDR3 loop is CASSITGTGSQPQHF. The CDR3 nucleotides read TGTGCCAGCTCAATAACAGGGACAGGTAGCCAGCCCCAGCATTTT.

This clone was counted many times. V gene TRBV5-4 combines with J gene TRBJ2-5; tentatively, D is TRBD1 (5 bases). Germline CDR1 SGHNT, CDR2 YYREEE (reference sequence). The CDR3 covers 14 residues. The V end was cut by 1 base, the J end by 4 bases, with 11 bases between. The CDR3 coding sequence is TGTGCCAGCAGCTTGTCCCAGGGTATAGAGACCCAGTACTTC. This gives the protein CASSLSQGIETQYF.

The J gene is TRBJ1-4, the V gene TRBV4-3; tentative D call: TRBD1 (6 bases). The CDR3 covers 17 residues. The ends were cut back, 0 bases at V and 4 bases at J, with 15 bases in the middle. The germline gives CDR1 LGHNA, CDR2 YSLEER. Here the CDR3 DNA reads TGCGCCAGCAGCCAAGACCCACACAGGGCTCGTAATGAAAAACTGTTTTTT. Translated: CASSQDPHRARNEKLFF.

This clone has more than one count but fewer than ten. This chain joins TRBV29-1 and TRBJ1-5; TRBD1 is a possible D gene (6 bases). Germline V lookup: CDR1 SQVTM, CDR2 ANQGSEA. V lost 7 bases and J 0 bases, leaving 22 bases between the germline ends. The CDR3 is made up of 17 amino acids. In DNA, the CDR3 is TGCAGCGGTAAAAAGCAGGGGCCCATCTATAGCAATCAGCCCCAGCATTTT. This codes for CSGKKQGPIYSNQPQHF.

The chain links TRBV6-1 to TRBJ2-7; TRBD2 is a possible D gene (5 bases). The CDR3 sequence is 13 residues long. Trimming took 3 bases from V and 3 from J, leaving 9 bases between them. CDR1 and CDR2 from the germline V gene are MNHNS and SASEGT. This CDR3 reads CASSDKAGYEQYV. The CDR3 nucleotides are TGTGCCAGCAGTGACAAGGCGGGCTACGAGCAGTACGTC.

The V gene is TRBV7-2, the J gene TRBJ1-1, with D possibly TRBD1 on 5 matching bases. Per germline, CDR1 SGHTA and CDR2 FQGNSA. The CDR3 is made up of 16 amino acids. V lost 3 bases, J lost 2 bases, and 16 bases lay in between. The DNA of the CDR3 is TGTGCCAGCAGCTTGAGATTGACAGATTTAAACACTGAAGCTTTCTTT. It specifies CASSLRLTDLNTEAFF.

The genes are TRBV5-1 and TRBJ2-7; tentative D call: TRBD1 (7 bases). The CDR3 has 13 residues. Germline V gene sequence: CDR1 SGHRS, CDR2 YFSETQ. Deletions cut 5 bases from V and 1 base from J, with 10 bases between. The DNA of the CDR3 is TGCGCCAGCAGGGCGGGACAGTCCTACGAGCAGTACTTC. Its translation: CASRAGQSYEQYF.

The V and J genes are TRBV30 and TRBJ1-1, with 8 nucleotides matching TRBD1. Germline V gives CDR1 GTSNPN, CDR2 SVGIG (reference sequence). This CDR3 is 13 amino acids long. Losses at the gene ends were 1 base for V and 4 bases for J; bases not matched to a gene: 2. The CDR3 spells CAWSADRGTEAFF. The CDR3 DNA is TGTGCCTGGAGTGCAGACAGGGGCACTGAAGCTTTCTTT.

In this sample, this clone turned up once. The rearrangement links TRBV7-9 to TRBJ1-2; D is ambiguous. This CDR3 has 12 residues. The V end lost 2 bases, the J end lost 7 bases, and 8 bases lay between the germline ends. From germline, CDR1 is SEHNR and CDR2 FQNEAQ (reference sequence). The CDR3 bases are TGTGCCAGCAGCTTACAATTGGCTGGCTACACCTTC. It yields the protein CASSLQLAGYTF.

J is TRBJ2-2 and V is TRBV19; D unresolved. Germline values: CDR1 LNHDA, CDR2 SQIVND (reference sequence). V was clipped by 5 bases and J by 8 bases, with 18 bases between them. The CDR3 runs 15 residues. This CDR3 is CASSSYPPEAGELFF. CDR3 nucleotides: TGTGCCAGTAGTTCTTACCCCCCTGAAGCGGGGGAGCTGTTTTTT.

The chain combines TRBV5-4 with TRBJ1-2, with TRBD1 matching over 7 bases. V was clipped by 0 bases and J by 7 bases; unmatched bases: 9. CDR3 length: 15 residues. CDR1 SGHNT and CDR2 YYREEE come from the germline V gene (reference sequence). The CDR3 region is CASSLVSRGTGGYTF. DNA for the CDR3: TGTGCCAGCAGCTTGGTCTCCAGGGGGACCGGTGGCTACACCTTC.

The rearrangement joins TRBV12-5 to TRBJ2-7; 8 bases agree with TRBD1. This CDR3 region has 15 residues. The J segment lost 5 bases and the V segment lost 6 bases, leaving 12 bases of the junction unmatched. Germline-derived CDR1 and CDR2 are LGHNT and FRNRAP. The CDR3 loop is CASGPPAGGLNEQYF. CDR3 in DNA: TGTGCTAGTGGCCCCCCGGCAGGGGGCTTAAACGAGCAGTACTTC.